A selection of T cell receptor beta chains follows, all from one sample in a study of OX40 agonist ivuxolimab in advanced cancers. The table came from immunoSEQ multiplex PCR; TCRdb's copy has only in-frame clones and leaves some out. This sample has 100,000 or so clones, with about 96% found just once. Sample: CD4+ or CD8+ T cells sorted from blood, taken in a trial of the OX40 agonist ivuxolimab. Source of these receptors: an adult with an advanced solid tumor such as melanoma, head and neck, liver or kidney cancer. Both conserved end residues are part of each CDR3. D genes are given only for firm matches. Clone size appears in some rows only: once, few, many, or a class for an expanded clone.

abundance,v_gene,j_gene,d_gene,CDR3nt,CDR3aa
.,TRBV7-3,TRBJ2-3,TRBD2,TGTGCCAGCAGCCTCGTAGCGGGAGGGGGGACAGATACGCAGTATTTT,CASSLVAGGGTDTQYF
.,TRBV7-8,TRBJ2-7,TRBD1,TGTGCCAGCAGCACCGGACAGGGGGTTTACGAGCAGTACTTC,CASSTGQGVYEQYF
.,TRBV27,TRBJ2-1,.,TGTGCCAGCAGTTTGAGGGGGGGCCCCCATGAGCAGTTCTTC,CASSLRGGPHEQFF
.,TRBV7-9,TRBJ1-6,.,TGTGCCAGCAGGGAGGCCGGGTCACCCCTCCACTTT,CASREAGSPLHF
.,TRBV2,TRBJ2-7,TRBD1,TGTGCCAGCAGCTCCGGGACAGGGTTCTACGAGCAGTACTTC,CASSSGTGFYEQYF
.,TRBV15,TRBJ2-3,TRBD2,TGTGCCACCAGCAGACTAGCGGGAGCAGATACGCAGTATTTT,CATSRLAGADTQYF
.,TRBV27,TRBJ1-1,TRBD1,TGTGCCAGCAGTTCGACAGGGGGAGACACTGAAGCTTTCTTT,CASSSTGGDTEAFF
few,TRBV10-3,TRBJ1-1,TRBD1,TGTGCCATCAGTGAACAAGACAGGGTCGGGAGAGCTTTCTTT,CAISEQDRVGRAFF
.,TRBV9,TRBJ2-7,TRBD2,TGTGCCAGCAGCGTAGGGGGTAGCGGGAGCTACGAGCAGTACTTC,CASSVGGSGSYEQYF
.,TRBV11-3,TRBJ2-1,.,TGTGCCAGCAGCTCCGGGACAAAAAACCCGCAGTTCTTC,CASSSGTKNPQFF
.,TRBV7-6,TRBJ2-2,TRBD2,TGTGCCAGCAGCTTAAACCTAAGGACTAGCGGGAGTTCGGGCACCGGGGAGCTGTTTTTT,CASSLNLRTSGSSGTGELFF
.,TRBV7-8,TRBJ2-3,.,TGTGCCAGCAGCTTCGGCTACCTCAGCACAGATACGCAGTATTTT,CASSFGYLSTDTQYF
.,TRBV27,TRBJ1-1,.,TGTGCCAGCAGTTTAGCGGAGTACTTGATGAACACTGAAGCTTTCTTT,CASSLAEYLMNTEAFF
.,TRBV28,TRBJ2-3,TRBD2,TGTGCTCTCACCCCTCGGGAGGGCCCAGATACGCAGTATTTT,CALTPREGPDTQYF
.,TRBV10-2,TRBJ2-1,.,TGCGCCAGCAGTGAGTGGGGGAATGAGCAGTTCTTC,CASSEWGNEQFF
.,TRBV7-9,TRBJ1-2,.,TGTGCCAGCAGCGAGGGGGGAACCCCGGTGGATGGCTACACCTTC,CASSEGGTPVDGYTF
.,TRBV28,TRBJ2-1,.,TGTGCCAGCAGTACTCCTGGATACGAGCAGTTCTTC,CASSTPGYEQFF
once,TRBV5-6,TRBJ1-3,.,TGTGCCAGCAGCTCGACACCAAACTCTGGAAACACCATATATTTT,CASSSTPNSGNTIYF
.,TRBV27,TRBJ2-3,.,TGTGCCAGCAGTTTATTTCGGGGAACAGATACGCAGTATTTT,CASSLFRGTDTQYF
.,TRBV27,TRBJ2-1,.,TGTGCCAGCAGTTTCCCCTCGGGACTGAGTACCTACAATGAGCAGTTCTTC,CASSFPSGLSTYNEQFF
.,TRBV5-1,TRBJ1-1,TRBD1,TGCGCCAGCAGCGGATGGACAGGAGCAGGGGCTGAAGCTTTCTTT,CASSGWTGAGAEAFF
once,TRBV9,TRBJ2-6,.,TGTGCCAGCAGCGTCGAGCCCTCTGGGGCCAACGTCCTGACTTTC,CASSVEPSGANVLTF
once,TRBV6-1,TRBJ2-2,.,TGTGCCATCGACGGGGGCATAATCGGGGAGCTGTTTTTT,CAIDGGIIGELFF
.,TRBV28,TRBJ2-3,TRBD2,TGTGCCAGCAGTCGGGGACTAGCGGGAGAGGGCACAGATACGCAGTATTTT,CASSRGLAGEGTDTQYF
.,TRBV13,TRBJ1-2,.,TGTGCCAGCAGCAATAGGAACTTCGATGGCTACACCTTC,CASSNRNFDGYTF
.,TRBV27,TRBJ1-5,.,TGTGCCAGCAGCCCCGGGACAATGGAACGGCCCCAGCATTTT,CASSPGTMERPQHF
.,TRBV27,TRBJ2-4,TRBD2,TGTGCCAGCAGCCCTCGACCGACTAGCGGGAGAGACATTCAGTACTTC,CASSPRPTSGRDIQYF
.,TRBV20-1,TRBJ2-3,TRBD2,TGCAGCTACCGAGCGGGGGGGACGCAGTATTTT,CSYRAGGTQYF
once,TRBV7-9,TRBJ2-7,.,TGTGCCAGCAGCCCGGCTGGGGGACACTACGAGCAGTACTTC,CASSPAGGHYEQYF
.,TRBV18,TRBJ1-1,.,TGTGCCAGCTCAAACACTGAAGCTTTCTTT,CASSNTEAFF
.,TRBV7-3,TRBJ2-2,.,TGTGCCAGCAGCGTCAAGGAGAACACCGGGGAGCTGTTTTTT,CASSVKENTGELFF
.,TRBV5-4,TRBJ1-2,TRBD1,TGTGCCAGCAGCTTGGTGGACAGGGGTAACTATGGCTACACCTTC,CASSLVDRGNYGYTF
.,TRBV5-4,TRBJ2-7,.,TGTGCCAGCAGCTTGGGGGGGCAGGGTCATTTC,CASSLGGQGHF
once,TRBV29-1,TRBJ1-2,.,TGCAGCGTTGAAGATCAACACAGGTTCGTTCGCGGTGGCTACACCTTC,CSVEDQHRFVRGGYTF
.,TRBV2,TRBJ2-3,TRBD2,TGTGCCAGCAGTGAAAGGGCTAGCGGGCCAGATACGCAGTATTTT,CASSERASGPDTQYF
.,TRBV27,TRBJ1-2,.,TGTGCCAGCAGTTTAGAAGGAACGGGGGGCTACACCTTC,CASSLEGTGGYTF
.,TRBV5-1,TRBJ1-5,TRBD1,TGCGCCAGCAGCTTTTTGGGACAGCCTAATCAGCCCCAGCATTTT,CASSFLGQPNQPQHF
.,TRBV6-5,TRBJ2-7,TRBD1,TGTGCCAGCAGTTACTCGGGGACAGGGATCTACGAGCAGTACTTC,CASSYSGTGIYEQYF
.,TRBV27,TRBJ2-3,.,TGTGCCACCACGGGCCCAGTTACGCAGTATTTT,CATTGPVTQYF
.,TRBV29-1,TRBJ2-1,.,TGCAGCGTTGAAGGGGACACCGAGGGGTACAATGAGCAGTTCTTC,CSVEGDTEGYNEQFF
.,TRBV4-1,TRBJ2-1,.,TGCGCCAGCAGCCAAGATCCTACTGTGAGGGCAGAGCAGTTCTTC,CASSQDPTVRAEQFF
.,TRBV11-2,TRBJ2-7,TRBD2,TGTGCCAGCAGCGAGACTAGCCAGGGCCCCTACGAGCAGTACTTC,CASSETSQGPYEQYF
.,TRBV28,TRBJ2-7,.,TGTGCCAGCAGTTTCCGAGGCCCAGGCTACGAGCAGTACTTC,CASSFRGPGYEQYF
.,TRBV28,TRBJ2-7,.,TGTGCCAGCAGTTCAGATTCATCTTACGAGCAGTACTTC,CASSSDSSYEQYF
.,TRBV30,TRBJ2-3,.,TGTGCCTGGAGTTCGGGGAGCACAGATACGCAGTATTTT,CAWSSGSTDTQYF
.,TRBV9,TRBJ2-7,.,TGTGCCAGCAGCCGGACGGACTCCTACGAGCAGTACTTC,CASSRTDSYEQYF
.,TRBV14,TRBJ2-1,.,TGTGCCAGCAGCCAAGAGGTCAGGGTGGGTAATGAGCAGTTCTTC,CASSQEVRVGNEQFF
.,TRBV18,TRBJ2-2,.,TGTGCCAGCTCACCACTTCTTAGCCCGGGGCCCTCGAACACCGGGGAGCTGTTTTTT,CASSPLLSPGPSNTGELFF
.,TRBV28,TRBJ1-6,TRBD1,TGTGCCAGCAGTTTTAATCGGCGGCAGGGGGCATATAATTCACCCCTCCACTTT,CASSFNRRQGAYNSPLHF
.,TRBV19,TRBJ2-1,.,TGTGCCAGTAGTCACCTGACTATAGTAGCCCCCAATGAGCAGTTCTTC,CASSHLTIVAPNEQFF
.,TRBV18,TRBJ2-5,.,TGTGCCAGCTCACCTGCGGACTTAGGGGAGGAGACCCAGTACTTC,CASSPADLGEETQYF
.,TRBV7-8,TRBJ1-5,.,TGTGCCAGCAGCACGGACCCGAGAGCTCAGCCCCAGCATTTT,CASSTDPRAQPQHF
once,TRBV5-6,TRBJ2-1,.,TGTGCCAGCAGCTTTCAGGGGTACAATGAGCAGTTCTTC,CASSFQGYNEQFF
.,TRBV28,TRBJ2-2,.,TGTGCCAGCATCGGGGGGAACACCGGGGAGCTGTTTTTT,CASIGGNTGELFF
.,TRBV5-4,TRBJ2-1,TRBD2,TGTGCCAGCAGCTCACAGCGGGGGGGCTGGGATGAGCAGTTCTTC,CASSSQRGGWDEQFF
.,TRBV10-3,TRBJ1-2,.,TGTGCCATCAGTGGGACAGAGAACTATGGCTACACCTTC,CAISGTENYGYTF
once,TRBV9,TRBJ2-7,.,TGTGCCAGCAGCGCATTAGCTTTCGACGAGCAGTACTTC,CASSALAFDEQYF